This is a list of T cell receptor beta chains from one sample in a study of OX40 agonist ivuxolimab in advanced cancers. TCRdb's table, derived via immunoSEQ multiplex PCR, lists solely in-frame clones and lacks some. This repertoire shows more than 80,000 clones, 75% to 95% found once; its top ten account for around 0.33%. Sample: CD4+ or CD8+ T cells sorted from blood, taken in a trial of the OX40 agonist ivuxolimab. The receptors here all came from an adult with an advanced solid tumor such as melanoma, head and neck, liver or kidney cancer. Both conserved end residues are part of each CDR3. Fields, in order: V gene, clone size, J gene, D gene, CDR3 protein, CDR3 DNA. The D gene is left open where the match is weak. Clone size is not always given. Where it is, it says once, few, many or a class for expanded clones.

TRBV14,.,TRBJ2-5,.,CASSQLFRTETQYF,TGTGCCAGCAGCCAACTATTTAGAACGGAGACCCAGTACTTC
TRBV18,.,TRBJ2-5,.,CASSPRLDVETQYF,TGTGCCAGCTCACCACGGCTGGATGTGGAGACCCAGTACTTC
TRBV7-9,.,TRBJ2-1,.,CASSFRRTYNEQFF,TGTGCCAGCAGCTTTAGACGGACCTACAATGAGCAGTTCTTC
TRBV5-1,.,TRBJ2-5,TRBD2,CASSSGGVWVETQYF,TGCGCCAGCAGCTCCGGGGGGGTCTGGGTAGAGACCCAGTACTTC
TRBV7-6,.,TRBJ2-3,TRBD2,CASSLGLAGATHSTDTQYF,TGTGCCAGCAGCTTAGGACTAGCGGGGGCTACCCATAGCACAGATACGCAGTATTTT
TRBV27,.,TRBJ2-5,.,CASSLRRGYQETQYF,TGTGCCAGCAGTTTGCGACGGGGGTACCAAGAGACCCAGTACTTC
TRBV5-1,.,TRBJ1-2,TRBD1,CASSAYRGSNYGYTF,TGCGCCAGCAGCGCCTACAGGGGAAGTAACTATGGCTACACCTTC
TRBV5-1,.,TRBJ2-3,TRBD1,CASSLAGTGEPDTQYF,TGCGCCAGCAGCTTGGCCGGGACAGGGGAACCAGATACGCAGTATTTT
TRBV5-1,.,TRBJ2-7,.,CASSLGGDHEQYF,TGCGCCAGCAGCCTGGGGGGAGATCACGAGCAGTACTTC
TRBV4-2,.,TRBJ1-6,.,CASSQDAGSYNSPLHF,TGTGCCAGCAGCCAAGATGCGGGGTCCTATAATTCACCCCTCCACTTT
TRBV27,.,TRBJ1-2,TRBD1,CASTPNLGTGVNYGYTF,TGTGCCAGCACACCGAACTTGGGGACAGGAGTTAACTATGGCTACACCTTC
TRBV10-3,.,TRBJ2-1,.,CAISVQGFVSYNEQFF,TGTGCCATCAGCGTTCAGGGATTCGTCTCCTACAATGAGCAGTTCTTC
TRBV6-5,once,TRBJ2-5,TRBD2,CASSLSGSRETQYF,TGTGCCAGCAGCCTTAGCGGGAGTCGGGAGACCCAGTACTTC
TRBV21-1,.,TRBJ2-1,.,CASSKEGGRERNEQFF,TGTGCCAGCAGCAAAGAAGGAGGCAGGGAGAGGAATGAGCAGTTCTTC
TRBV6-5,once,TRBJ2-7,.,CASSSGGTAREQYF,TGTGCCAGCAGTTCAGGCGGGACGGCCAGGGAGCAGTACTTC
TRBV27,.,TRBJ2-3,.,CASKTGSHTQYF,TGTGCCAGCAAGACAGGTTCGCATACGCAGTATTTT
TRBV7-3,.,TRBJ2-2,TRBD2,CASSLKLAGGAGELFF,TGTGCCAGCAGCTTGAAACTAGCGGGAGGGGCCGGGGAGCTGTTTTTT
TRBV5-4,.,TRBJ2-5,.,CASSLRIGQETQYF,TGTGCCAGCAGCTTGAGGATAGGACAAGAGACCCAGTACTTC
TRBV6-9,once,TRBJ2-7,TRBD1,CATAGTVYEQYF,TGTGCCACCGCCGGGACAGTCTACGAGCAGTACTTC
TRBV7-2,.,TRBJ1-2,TRBD1,CASSLVGTGNRGDGYTF,TGTGCCAGCAGCTTAGTTGGGACAGGGAATAGGGGTGATGGCTACACCTTC
TRBV7-9,.,TRBJ2-3,.,CASSLGSYTDTQYF,TGTGCCAGCAGCTTAGGTTCTTACACAGATACGCAGTATTTT
TRBV30,.,TRBJ2-3,.,CAWSGDSSRRADTQYF,TGTGCCTGGAGTGGGGACTCCAGCCGCAGGGCAGATACGCAGTATTTT
TRBV2,once,TRBJ2-2,.,CASRMEGNTGELFF,TGTGCCAGCAGAATGGAGGGGAACACCGGGGAGCTGTTTTTT
TRBV7-9,.,TRBJ2-7,.,CASSSRVYEQYF,TGTGCCAGCAGCTCTAGGGTCTACGAGCAGTACTTC
TRBV21-1,few,TRBJ2-7,.,CASSPIPYEQYF,TGTGCCAGCAGCCCCATCCCCTACGAGCAGTACTTC
TRBV23-1,.,TRBJ2-7,TRBD1,CASRTKLTGARSYEQYF,TGCGCCAGCCGGACGAAATTGACAGGGGCGCGATCCTACGAGCAGTACTTC
TRBV28,.,TRBJ2-7,TRBD2,CASSFSLAGISYEQYF,TGTGCCAGCAGTTTCTCACTAGCGGGGATCTCCTACGAGCAGTACTTC
TRBV27,.,TRBJ2-7,TRBD2,CASSSSGRNYEQYF,TGTGCCAGCAGTTCCAGCGGGAGGAACTACGAGCAGTACTTC
TRBV5-4,.,TRBJ1-1,.,CASRLPLNTEAFF,TGTGCCAGCAGACTCCCACTAAACACTGAAGCTTTCTTT
TRBV18,.,TRBJ2-3,.,CASSPNRGTDTQYF,TGTGCCAGCTCACCTAACCGTGGCACAGATACGCAGTATTTT
TRBV11-2,.,TRBJ2-7,.,CASSLVDEGNYEQYF,TGTGCCAGCAGCTTAGTGGATGAGGGGAACTACGAGCAGTACTTC
TRBV10-2,.,TRBJ1-4,.,CASSIGVREKLFF,TGCGCCAGCAGTATCGGGGTTCGGGAAAAACTGTTTTTT
TRBV7-9,.,TRBJ1-4,.,CASSPRTGDEKLFF,TGTGCCAGCAGCCCCCGGACGGGGGACGAAAAACTGTTTTTT
TRBV10-3,.,TRBJ2-5,.,CAISEPLLGVEYF,TGTGCCATCAGTGAGCCCCTTTTGGGGGTTGAGTACTTC
TRBV18,.,TRBJ2-1,.,CASSTQGGGITYNEQFF,TGTGCCAGCTCTACCCAGGGGGGCGGGATCACCTACAATGAGCAGTTCTTC
TRBV18,.,TRBJ2-3,.,CASSRRSTDTQYF,TGTGCCAGCTCCCGCAGGAGCACAGATACGCAGTATTTT
TRBV5-1,few,TRBJ2-1,TRBD2,CASSLTWTSGRNEQFF,TGCGCCAGCAGCTTGACCTGGACTAGCGGGAGGAATGAGCAGTTCTTC
TRBV15,.,TRBJ2-5,.,CATSRDRLTGETQYF,TGTGCCACCAGCAGAGATCGGCTGACGGGTGAGACCCAGTACTTC
TRBV6-1,.,TRBJ1-2,.,CASSERPQGSPGYTF,TGTGCCAGCAGTGAACGTCCTCAGGGGTCCCCTGGCTACACCTTC
TRBV11-2,.,TRBJ2-7,.,CASSARSAYEQYF,TGTGCCAGCAGCGCTAGATCGGCGTACGAGCAGTACTTC
TRBV6-1,.,TRBJ2-7,.,CASRDYEQYF,TGTGCCAGCAGGGATTACGAGCAGTACTTC
TRBV6-6,.,TRBJ2-3,TRBD2,CASSIAGGPGDTQYF,TGTGCCAGCAGTATAGCGGGAGGGCCCGGAGATACGCAGTATTTT
TRBV4-2,once,TRBJ2-3,TRBD1,CASSQGDRGGSTDTQYF,TGTGCCAGCAGCCAAGGGGACAGGGGAGGTAGCACAGATACGCAGTATTTT
TRBV28,.,TRBJ2-1,.,CASSPSDRYNEQFF,TGTGCCAGCAGTCCATCAGACAGATACAATGAGCAGTTCTTC
TRBV7-2,.,TRBJ2-2,TRBD1,CASSMQVRTGGTGELFF,TGTGCCAGCAGCATGCAGGTTAGGACAGGCGGCACCGGGGAGCTGTTTTTT
TRBV27,few,TRBJ1-6,.,CASSYRVVSSPLHF,TGTGCCAGCAGCTACAGGGTTGTTAGTTCACCCCTCCACTTT
TRBV9,.,TRBJ2-5,TRBD2,CASSVATSGGETQYF,TGTGCCAGCAGCGTAGCTACTAGCGGGGGTGAGACCCAGTACTTC
TRBV10-3,.,TRBJ2-2,TRBD1,CAISGDRGGGELFF,TGTGCCATCAGTGGGGACAGGGGAGGCGGGGAGCTGTTTTTT
TRBV7-9,.,TRBJ2-7,.,CASSSGDFLGEQYF,TGTGCCAGCAGCTCCGGGGACTTCCTAGGGGAGCAGTACTTC
TRBV5-1,.,TRBJ2-1,.,CASSLKLDEQFF,TGCGCCAGCAGCTTGAAACTTGATGAGCAGTTCTTC
TRBV7-9,.,TRBJ1-2,.,CASSLATTGYGYTF,TGTGCCAGCAGCTTAGCGACAACAGGGTATGGCTACACCTTC
TRBV25-1,.,TRBJ2-3,TRBD2,CASRGLAGVHSSTDTQYF,TGTGCCAGCAGAGGACTAGCGGGAGTTCATTCTAGCACAGATACGCAGTATTTT
TRBV28,.,TRBJ2-3,.,CAHGAGTDTQYF,TGTGCCCACGGGGCGGGCACAGATACGCAGTATTTT
TRBV30,.,TRBJ2-3,.,CAWGRGIVTDTQYF,TGTGCCTGGGGTAGGGGTATAGTCACAGATACGCAGTATTTT